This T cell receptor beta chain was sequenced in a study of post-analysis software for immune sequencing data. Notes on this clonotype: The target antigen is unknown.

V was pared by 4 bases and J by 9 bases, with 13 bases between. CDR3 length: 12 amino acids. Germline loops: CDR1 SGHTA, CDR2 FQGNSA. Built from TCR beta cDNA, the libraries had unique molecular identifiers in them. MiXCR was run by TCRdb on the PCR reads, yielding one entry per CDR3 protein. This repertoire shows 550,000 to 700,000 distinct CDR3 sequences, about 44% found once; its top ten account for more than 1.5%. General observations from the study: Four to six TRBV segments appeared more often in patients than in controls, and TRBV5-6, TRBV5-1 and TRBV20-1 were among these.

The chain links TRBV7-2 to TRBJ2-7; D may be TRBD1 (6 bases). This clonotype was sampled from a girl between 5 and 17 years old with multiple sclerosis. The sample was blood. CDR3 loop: CASSSQGTRQYF. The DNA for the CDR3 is TGTGCCAGCAGCTCGCAGGGGACACGGCAGTACTTC.